Following are 2 T cell receptor beta chains from one sample sequenced in a study of blood T cell repertoires in COVID-19. Here immunoSEQ multiplex PCR was the method, and the copy in TCRdb shows in-frame clones only, minus some. The sample has about 200,000 clones, 85% to 90% seen once; the top ten hold 0.65% to 0.95%. The specimen sequenced was peripheral blood. Receptors originate from a woman in her 70s with acute or convalescent COVID-19.

The CDR3 region is CASRTGGGTDTQYF. In nucleotides, the CDR3 is TGTGCCAGCAGGACAGGGGGAGGCACAGATACGCAGTATTTT. This rearrangement joins TRBV6-5 to TRBJ2-3; 9 bases agree with TRBD1. The CDR3 loop spans 14 amino acids. The V gene's germline CDR1 is MNHEY and CDR2 SVGAGI. Trimming at V came to 6 bases and at J to 1 base, leaving 2 bases not matched to a gene.

The chain couples TRBV5-1 to TRBJ2-2, with D possibly matching TRBD1 (6 bases). The CDR3 loop spans 15 amino acids. The V end was cut by 0 bases, the J end by 4 bases, with 10 bases between. CDR1 and CDR2 from the germline V gene are SGHRS and YFSETQ. CDR3 coding DNA: TGCGCCAGCAGCTTGGGGGGGCTGATCACCGGGGAGCTGTTTTTT. Amino acid sequence: CASSLGGLITGELFF.